This T cell receptor beta chain was obtained from a study of control samples from healthy donors and cancer patients. Assay used: immunoSEQ multiplex PCR; TCRdb lists only in-frame clones, some missing. The sample lists roughly 80,000 clones; around 90% were seen once. Trimming removed 6 bases at V and 2 bases at J, with 13 bases between. The CDR3 extends over 14 amino acids. Germline V CDR1 and CDR2: SGHRS, YFSETQ. Source material: PBMCs. This receptor was obtained from a woman in her fifties or sixties with head and neck cancer. The chain employs TRBV5-1 and TRBJ2-3, with TRBD2 as a possible D gene (5 bases). This CDR3 is CASKRSPPTDTQYF. The CDR3, as DNA: TGCGCCAGCAAGCGGTCCCCCCCCACAGATACGCAGTATTTT.